This TCR beta chain comes out of a study of early T cells in non-severe SARS-CoV-2 infection. Study results and caveats: Anti-spike CD8 specificities were favored by VDJdb matching, whose results missed private and CD4 specificities.

This clonotype was counted many times. Its antigen is not identified. The CDR3 has 14 residues. Trimming stripped 5 bases from V and 8 bases from J, with 16 bases between. The germline V gene has CDR1 SGHTA and CDR2 FQGNSA. TCRdb used MiXCR to reprocess the 5' RACE reads, holding one entry per CDR3 protein. The repertoire holds about 40,000 distinct CDR3 sequences, with 5.8% as singletons. This receptor was obtained from an adult who was a healthcare worker with PCR-confirmed SARS-CoV-2 infection or an uninfected control (not recorded which). The source material was whole blood. The chain couples TRBV7-2 to TRBJ2-1; the D call may be TRBD1 or TRBD2 (6 bases each). In DNA, the CDR3 is TGTGCCAGCAGCCCGGGGGCTAGCTGGGATGAGCAGTTCTTC. Its translation is CASSPGASWDEQFF.